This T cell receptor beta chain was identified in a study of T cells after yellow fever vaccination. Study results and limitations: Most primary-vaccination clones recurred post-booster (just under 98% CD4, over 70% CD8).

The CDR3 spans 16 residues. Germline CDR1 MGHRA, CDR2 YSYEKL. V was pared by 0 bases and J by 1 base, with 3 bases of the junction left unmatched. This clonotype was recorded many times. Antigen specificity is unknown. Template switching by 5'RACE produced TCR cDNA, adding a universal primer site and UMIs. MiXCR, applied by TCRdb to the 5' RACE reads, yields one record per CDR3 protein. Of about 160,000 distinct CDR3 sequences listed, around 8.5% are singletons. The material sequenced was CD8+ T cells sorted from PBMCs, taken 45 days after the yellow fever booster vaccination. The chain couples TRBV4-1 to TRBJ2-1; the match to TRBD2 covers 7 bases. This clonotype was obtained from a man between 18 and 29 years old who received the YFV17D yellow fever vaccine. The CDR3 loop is CASSQDLAESYNEQFF. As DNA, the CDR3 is TGCGCCAGCAGCCAAGATCTAGCGGAGTCCTACAATGAGCAGTTCTTC.